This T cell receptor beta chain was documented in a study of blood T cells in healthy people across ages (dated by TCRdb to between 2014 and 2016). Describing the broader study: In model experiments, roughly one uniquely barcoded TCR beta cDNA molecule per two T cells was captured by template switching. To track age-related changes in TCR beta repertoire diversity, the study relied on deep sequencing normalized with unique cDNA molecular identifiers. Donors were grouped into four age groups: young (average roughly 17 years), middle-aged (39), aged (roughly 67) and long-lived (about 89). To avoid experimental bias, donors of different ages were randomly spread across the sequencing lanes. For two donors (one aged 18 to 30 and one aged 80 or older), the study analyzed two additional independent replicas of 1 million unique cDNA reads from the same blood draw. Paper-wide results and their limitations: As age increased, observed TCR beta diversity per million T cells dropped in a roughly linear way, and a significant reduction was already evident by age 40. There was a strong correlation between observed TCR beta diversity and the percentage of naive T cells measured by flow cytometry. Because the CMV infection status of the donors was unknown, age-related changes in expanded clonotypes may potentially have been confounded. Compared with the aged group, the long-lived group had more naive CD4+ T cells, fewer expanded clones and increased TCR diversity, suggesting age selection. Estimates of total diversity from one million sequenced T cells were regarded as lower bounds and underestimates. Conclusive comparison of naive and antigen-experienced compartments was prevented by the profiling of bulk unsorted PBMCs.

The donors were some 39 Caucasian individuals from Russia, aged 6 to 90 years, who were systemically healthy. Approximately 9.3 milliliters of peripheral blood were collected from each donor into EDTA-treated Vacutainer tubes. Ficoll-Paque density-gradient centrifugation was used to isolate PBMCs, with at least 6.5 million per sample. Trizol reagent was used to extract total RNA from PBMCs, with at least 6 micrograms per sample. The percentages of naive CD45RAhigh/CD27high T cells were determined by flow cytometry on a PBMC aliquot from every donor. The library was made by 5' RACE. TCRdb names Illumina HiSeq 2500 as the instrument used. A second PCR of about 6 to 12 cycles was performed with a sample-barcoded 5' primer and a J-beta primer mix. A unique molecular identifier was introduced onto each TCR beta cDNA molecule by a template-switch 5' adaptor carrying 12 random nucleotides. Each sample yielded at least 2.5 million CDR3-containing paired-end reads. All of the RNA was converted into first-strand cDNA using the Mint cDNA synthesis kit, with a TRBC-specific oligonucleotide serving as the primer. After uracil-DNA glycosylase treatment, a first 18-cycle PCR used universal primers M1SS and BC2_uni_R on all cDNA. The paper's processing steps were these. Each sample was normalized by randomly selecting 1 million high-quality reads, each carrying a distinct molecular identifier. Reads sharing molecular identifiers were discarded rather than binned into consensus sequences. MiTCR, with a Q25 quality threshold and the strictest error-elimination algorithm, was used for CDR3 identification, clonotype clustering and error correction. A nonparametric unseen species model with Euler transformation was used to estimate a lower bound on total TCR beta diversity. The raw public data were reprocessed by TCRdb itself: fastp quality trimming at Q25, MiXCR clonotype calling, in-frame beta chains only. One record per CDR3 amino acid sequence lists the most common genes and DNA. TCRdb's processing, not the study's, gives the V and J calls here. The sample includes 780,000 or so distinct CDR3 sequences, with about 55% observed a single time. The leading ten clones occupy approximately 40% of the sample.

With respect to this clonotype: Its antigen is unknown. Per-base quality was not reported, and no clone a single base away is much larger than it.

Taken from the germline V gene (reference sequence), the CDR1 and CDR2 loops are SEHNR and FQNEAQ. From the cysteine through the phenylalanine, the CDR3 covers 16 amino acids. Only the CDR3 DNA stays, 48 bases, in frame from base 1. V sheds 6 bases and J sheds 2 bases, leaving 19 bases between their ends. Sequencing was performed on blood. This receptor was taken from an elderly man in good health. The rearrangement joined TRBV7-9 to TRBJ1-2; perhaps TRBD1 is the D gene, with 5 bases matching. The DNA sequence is TGTGCCAGCAGTCTTTGGGGGGGAGGGGACAACTATGGCTACACCTTC. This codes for CASSLWGGGDNYGYTF. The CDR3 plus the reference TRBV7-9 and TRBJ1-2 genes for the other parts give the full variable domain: DTGVSQNPRHKITKRGQNVTFRCDPISEHNRLYWYRQTLGQGPEFLTYFQNEAQLEKSRLLSDRFSAERPKGSFSTLEIQRTEQGDSAMYLCASSLWGGGDNYGYTFGSGTRLTVV.